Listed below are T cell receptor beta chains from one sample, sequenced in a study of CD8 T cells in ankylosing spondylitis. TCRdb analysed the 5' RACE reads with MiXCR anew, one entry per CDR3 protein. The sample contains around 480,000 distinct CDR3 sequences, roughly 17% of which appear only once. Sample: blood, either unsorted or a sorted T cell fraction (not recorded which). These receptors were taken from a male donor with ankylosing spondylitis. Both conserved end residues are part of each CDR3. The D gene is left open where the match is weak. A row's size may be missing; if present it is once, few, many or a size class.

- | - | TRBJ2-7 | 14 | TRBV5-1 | TGCGCCAGCAGATTCTCGACAGACTTAAACGAGCAGTACTTC | CASRFSTDLNEQYF
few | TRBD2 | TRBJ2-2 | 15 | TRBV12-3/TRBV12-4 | TGTGCCAGCAGTTTGCTAGTGGGGGGGACCGGGGAGCTGTTTTTT | CASSLLVGGTGELFF
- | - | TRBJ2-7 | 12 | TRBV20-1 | TGCAGTGCTAGAGAAGGGAACTCCGAGCAGTACTTC | CSAREGNSEQYF
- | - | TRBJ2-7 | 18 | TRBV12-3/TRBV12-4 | TGTGCCAGCAGTTTAGATCTCGGCCCCGGGACTCGAGTAAGCGAGCAGTACTTC | CASSLDLGPGTRVSEQYF
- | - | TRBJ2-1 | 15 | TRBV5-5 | TGTGCCAGCAGCCCAGGAGGAAACTCCTACAATGAGCAGTTCTTC | CASSPGGNSYNEQFF
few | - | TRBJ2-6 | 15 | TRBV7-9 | TGTGCCAGCAGCTTCCGGGGGCGGGGGGCCAACGTCCTGACTTTC | CASSFRGRGANVLTF
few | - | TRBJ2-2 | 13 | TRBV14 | TGTGCCAGCAGAGGCGTAAACACCGGGGAGCTGTTTTTT | CASRGVNTGELFF
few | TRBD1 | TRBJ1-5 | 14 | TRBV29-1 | TGCAGCGTTGGGACCGGGACAGGGAATCAGCCCCAGCATTTT | CSVGTGTGNQPQHF
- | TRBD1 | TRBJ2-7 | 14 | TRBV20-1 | TGCAGTGCTCCCGACCCTACAGGGGGATACGAGCAGTACTTC | CSAPDPTGGYEQYF
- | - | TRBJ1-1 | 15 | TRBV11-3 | TGTGCCAGCAGCTTAGGAGTTGACGTGAACACTGAAGCTTTCTTT | CASSLGVDVNTEAFF
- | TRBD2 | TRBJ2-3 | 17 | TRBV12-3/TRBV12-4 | TGTGCCAGCAGTTCTAGGCTAGGCGGGGGGGCCGTAGATACGCAGTATTTT | CASSSRLGGGAVDTQYF
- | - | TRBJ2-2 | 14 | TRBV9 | TGTGCCAGCAGCGTAGCAGGATACACCGGGGAGCTGTTTTTT | CASSVAGYTGELFF
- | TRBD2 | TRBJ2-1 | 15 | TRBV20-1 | TGCAGTGCTAATCTAGCGGGGGGGCTGGGTAATGAGCAGTTCTTC | CSANLAGGLGNEQFF
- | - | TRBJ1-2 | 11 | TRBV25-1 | TGTGCCAGCAGTGGATTGGGCAGCCGTCATTTC | CASSGLGSRHF
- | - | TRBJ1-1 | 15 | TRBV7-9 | TGTGCCAGCAGCTTAAGGGGACCGACGAACACTGAAGCTTTCTTT | CASSLRGPTNTEAFF
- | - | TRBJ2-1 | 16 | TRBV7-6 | TGTGCCAGCAGCTTAGGGACCAAGGGGTCCTACAATGAGCAGTTCTTC | CASSLGTKGSYNEQFF
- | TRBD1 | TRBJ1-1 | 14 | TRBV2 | TGTGCCAGACGGGAACAGGGGATTTACACTGAAGCTTTCTTT | CARREQGIYTEAFF
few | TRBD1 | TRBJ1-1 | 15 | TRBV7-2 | TGTGCCAGCAGCTCACAGGGGGGGGTGAACACTGAAGCTTTCTTT | CASSSQGGVNTEAFF
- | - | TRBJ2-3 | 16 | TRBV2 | TGTGCCAGCAGTGTGTCTCGGGCCCTGAGCACAGATACGCAGTATTTT | CASSVSRALSTDTQYF
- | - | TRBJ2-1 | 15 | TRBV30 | TGTGCCTGGAGTGTAGAGTTAATGTCATCCAATGAGCAGTTCTTC | CAWSVELMSSNEQFF
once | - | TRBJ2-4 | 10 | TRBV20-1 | TGCAGTGGATTGAGGAACATTCAGTACTTC | CSGLRNIQYF
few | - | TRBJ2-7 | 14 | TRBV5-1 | TGCGCCAGCAGCTTGATCGGGCTAGCTGACGAGCAGTACTTC | CASSLIGLADEQYF
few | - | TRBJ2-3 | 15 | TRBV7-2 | TGTGCCAGCAGCTTAGCGGTGGTGGGACCAGATACGCAGTATTTT | CASSLAVVGPDTQYF
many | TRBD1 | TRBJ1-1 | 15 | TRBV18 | TGTGCCAGCTCACCCCAGGGACAGGGAGGCACTGAAGCTTTCTTT | CASSPQGQGGTEAFF
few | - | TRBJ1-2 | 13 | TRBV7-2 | TGTGCCAGCAGCCCCGGGACGTCGGCTGGCTACACCTTC | CASSPGTSAGYTF
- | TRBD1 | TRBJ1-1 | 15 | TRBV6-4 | TGTGCCAGCAGTGGGTCGGACAGGGAGAGGACTGAAGCTTTCTTT | CASSGSDRERTEAFF
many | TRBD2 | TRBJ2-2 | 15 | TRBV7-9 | TGTGCCAGCAGCATGGGACTAGCTGGCACCGGGGAGCTGTTTTTT | CASSMGLAGTGELFF
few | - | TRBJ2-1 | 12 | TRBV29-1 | TGCAGCGTTTGGCTGACCTACAATGAGCAGTTCTTC | CSVWLTYNEQFF
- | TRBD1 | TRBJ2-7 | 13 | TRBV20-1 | TGCAGTGCTTCCGGACAGGGCTGGTACGAGCAGTACTTC | CSASGQGWYEQYF
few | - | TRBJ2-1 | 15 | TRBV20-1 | TGCAGTGCTAGGGGGTTGGAGTCGAGTACCAATGAGCAGTTCTTC | CSARGLESSTNEQFF
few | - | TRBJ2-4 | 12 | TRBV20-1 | TGCAGCTCTTACCCGGTGGAGGACATTCAGTACTTC | CSSYPVEDIQYF
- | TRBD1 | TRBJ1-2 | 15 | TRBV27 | TGTGCCAGCAGTCTGACGGGACAGGTTAACTATGGCTACACCTTC | CASSLTGQVNYGYTF
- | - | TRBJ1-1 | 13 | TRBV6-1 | TGTGCCAGCAGTGAAGGGGGGTACGGTGAAGCTTTCTTT | CASSEGGYGEAFF
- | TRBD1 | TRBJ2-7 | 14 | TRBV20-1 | TGCAGTGCCCAGGACAGGGTAAACTCCTACGAGCAGTACTTC | CSAQDRVNSYEQYF
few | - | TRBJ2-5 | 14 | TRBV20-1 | TGCAGTGCACTTACCAGGGATATTCAAGAGACCCAGTACTTC | CSALTRDIQETQYF
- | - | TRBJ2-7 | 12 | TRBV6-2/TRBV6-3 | TGTGCCAGCAGTTTCACTACCTACGAGCAGTACTTC | CASSFTTYEQYF
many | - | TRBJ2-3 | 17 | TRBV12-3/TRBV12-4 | TGTGCCAGCAGTTTAGAACTGGGGTTGGGACACACAGATACGCAGTATTTT | CASSLELGLGHTDTQYF
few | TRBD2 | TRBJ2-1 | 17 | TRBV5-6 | TGTGCCAGCAGCCCGCTACACCTAGCGGGAGGAGGGGATGAGCAGTTCTTC | CASSPLHLAGGGDEQFF
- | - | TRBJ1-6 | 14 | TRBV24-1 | TGTGCCACCAGCGCGGGACTGGGGAATTCACCCCTCCACTTT | CATSAGLGNSPLHF
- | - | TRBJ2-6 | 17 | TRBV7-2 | TGTGCCAGCAGACCGGGACTCATGAGCTCTGGGGCCAACGTCCTGACTTTC | CASRPGLMSSGANVLTF
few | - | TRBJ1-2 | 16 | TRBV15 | TGTGCCACCAGCAGAGGGACCCGGGACGGCCGCTCTACGGGAACCTTC | CATSRGTRDGRSTGTF
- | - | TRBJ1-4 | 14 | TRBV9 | TGTGCCAGCAGCGTGGGGGGGCGAGATGAAAAACTGTTTTTT | CASSVGGRDEKLFF
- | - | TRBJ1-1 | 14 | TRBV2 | TGTGCCAGCAGGGAACAGGGTTGGAACACTGAAGCTTTCTTT | CASREQGWNTEAFF
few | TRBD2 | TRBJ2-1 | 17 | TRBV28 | TGTGCCAGCAGTCGGGCGGGACTAGATTTCTCCTTGAATGAGCAGTTCTTC | CASSRAGLDFSLNEQFF
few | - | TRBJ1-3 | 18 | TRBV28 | TGTGCCAGCAGTTTAGCAACTTGGCAGGCAAACTCTGGAAACACCATATATTTT | CASSLATWQANSGNTIYF